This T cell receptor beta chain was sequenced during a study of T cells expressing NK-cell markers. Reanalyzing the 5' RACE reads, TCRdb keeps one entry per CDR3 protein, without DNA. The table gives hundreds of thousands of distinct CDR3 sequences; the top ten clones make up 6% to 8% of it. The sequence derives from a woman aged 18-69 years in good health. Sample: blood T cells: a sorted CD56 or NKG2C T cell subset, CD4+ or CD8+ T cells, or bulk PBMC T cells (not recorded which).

CDR3 sequence reads: CASSPPGARRDTQYF. V gene TRBV7-2 combines with J gene TRBJ2-3; the D call of TRBD1 rests on TCRdb alone, since no DNA is present to check it. The CDR3 length is 15 residues. The germline gives CDR1 SGHTA, CDR2 FQGNSA.